This T cell receptor beta chain was identified in a study of sequential checkpoint blockade in melanoma. In the study overall: Arm A got nivolumab then ipilimumab; arm B the reverse, 1:1.

Indicated treatment: randomized to nivolumab then ipilimumab (arm A) or the reverse (arm B). Patients had received no earlier DNA-damaging chemotherapy. Sorted cells were live CD3+CD8+, lacking CD19 and CD56, from PBMCs. Method: immunoSEQ multiplex PCR; TCRdb's copy keeps in-frame clones and lacks some. The data hold fewer than 13,000 clones, with about three quarters observed a single time. This sequence originates from a human donor with melanoma. The specimen comprised CD8+ T cells sorted from blood (inferred from file names), sampled from a patient given nivolumab and ipilimumab in sequence.

This CDR3 is CASSIDLGAPDQPQHF. DNA for the CDR3: TGTGCCAGTAGTATAGATCTGGGGGCGCCGGATCAGCCCCAGCATTTT. The chain carries TRBV19 and TRBJ1-5, with D possibly being TRBD1 (6 bases). V was shortened by 0 bases and J by 5 bases, with 14 bases between the two germline ends. The CDR3 is 16 residues long. In germline, CDR1 is LNHDA, CDR2 SQIVND (reference sequence).